These 9 T cell receptor beta chains originate from one sample sequenced in a study of T-cell reconstitution after alpha-beta-depleted transplantation in children. A library of TCRbeta sequences, prepared with unique molecular identifiers, was generated. TCRdb re-derived calls from the PCR reads in MiXCR, one entry per CDR3 protein. The data contain about a million distinct CDR3 sequences, around 30% of them singletons. Sequencing used PBMCs, mostly from graft donor cells, obtained 360 days after TCRalphabeta/CD19-depleted stem cell transplant. These receptors came from a boy in the first two years of life who had a stem cell transplant for SCID, so the T cells may come from the graft donor.

This clonotype was counted only a few times. This sequence joins TRBV7-8 and TRBJ1-4, with 11 bases aligning to TRBD1. CDR3 length: 16 residues. Germline CDR1 reads SGHVS; CDR2 reads FQNEAQ. The junction had 10 bases not matched to a gene; V was cut back by 5 bases and J by 8 bases. CDR3 sequence reads: CASSPGQGAFGEKLFF. CDR3 nucleotide sequence: TGTGCCAGCAGCCCCGGACAGGGGGCGTTTGGGGAAAAACTGTTTTTT.

This clonotype has just one count. This chain uses TRBV7-9 with TRBJ2-7, with 7 bases lining up with TRBD1. The CDR3 covers 14 residues. Germline-derived CDR1 and CDR2 are SEHNR and FQNEAQ (reference sequence). After removal of 1 base from V and 7 bases from J, the junction contained 7 bases not matched to a gene. Written as DNA, the CDR3 is TGTGCCAGCAGCTTAGGACAGGGTGTAAGGGAGCAGTACTTC. Translation: CASSLGQGVREQYF. Complete variable domain (other parts from reference TRBV7-9 and TRBJ2-7): DTGVSQNPRHKITKRGQNVTFRCDPISEHNRLYWYRQTLGQGPEFLTYFQNEAQLEKSRLLSDRFSAERPKGSFSTLEIQRTEQGDSAMYLCASSLGQGVREQYFGPGTRLTVT.

This clonotype was seen a few times. The chain carries TRBV20-1 and TRBJ2-7, with a tentative D call TRBD2 (5 bases). The CDR3 has 15 residues. CDR1 and CDR2 from the germline V gene are DFQATT and SNEGSKA (reference sequence). Trimming stripped 0 bases from V and 1 base from J, with 13 bases between. The CDR3: CSAREEGSNSYEQYF. CDR3 in DNA: TGCAGTGCTAGAGAAGAGGGATCTAATTCCTACGAGCAGTACTTC.

The table lists this clonotype with a few counts. The chain carries TRBV3-1 and TRBJ2-3; 11 bases match TRBD1. This CDR3 has 16 amino acids. Germline CDR1 reads LGHDT; CDR2 reads YNNKEL (reference sequence). Trimming took 4 bases from V and 3 from J; bases not matched to a gene: 6. CDR3 loop: CASSLGTGGRTDTQYF. CDR3 DNA: TGTGCCAGCAGCCTCGGGACAGGGGGAAGAACAGATACGCAGTATTTT.

This clonotype was found a few times. This sequence joins TRBV5-4 and TRBJ2-5; no clear D. The germline V gene encodes CDR1 SGHNT and CDR2 YYREEE (reference sequence). V lost 4 bases to trimming and J lost 4 bases, with 11 bases between them. CDR3 length: 13 amino acids. In DNA form, the CDR3 reads TGTGCCAGCAGCCCGACTTGGGGAGAGACCCAGTACTTC. Residues: CASSPTWGETQYF.

This clonotype was seen a few times. The chain couples TRBV15 to TRBJ1-4, with D possibly TRBD1 on 6 matching bases. The germline CDR1 and CDR2 sequences are LNHNV and YYDKDF (reference sequence). This CDR3 spans 15 amino acids. The V and J ends lost 3 bases and 0 bases respectively, with 8 bases between them. CDR3 DNA sequence: TGTGCCACCAGCAGTCGACAGGCAACTAATGAAAAACTGTTTTTT. This translates into CATSSRQATNEKLFF. The full variable domain, completed using reference TRBV15 and TRBJ1-4, is DAMVIQNPRYQVTQFGKPVTLSCSQTLNHNVMYWYQQKSSQAPKLLFHYYDKDFNNEADTPDNFQSRRPNTSFCFLDIRSPGLGDTAMYLCATSSRQATNEKLFFGSGTQLSVL.

This clonotype has a count of ten or more. The CDR3 nucleotides are TGCAGTGCTAGAGAACCTAACAATGAGCAGTTCTTC. This encodes CSAREPNNEQFF. V gene TRBV20-1 combines with J gene TRBJ2-1; D unresolved. V was pared by 0 bases and J by 5 bases, with 5 bases between. The CDR3 consists of 12 residues. Germline lookup yields CDR1 DFQATT and CDR2 SNEGSKA (reference sequence).

This clonotype occurred a few times. The chain carries TRBV15 and TRBJ2-3; 10 nucleotides line up with TRBD2. Per the germline V gene, CDR1 is LNHNV and CDR2 is YYDKDF (reference sequence). The J segment lost 8 bases and the V segment lost 9 bases, leaving 11 bases of the junction unmatched. This CDR3 comprises 14 residues. The CDR3 nucleotides are TGTGCCACGGCGAGGTTAGCGGGGGGTTTTACGCAGTATTTT. This translates into CATARLAGGFTQYF.

V usage is TRBV4-1 and J usage is TRBJ2-1; 7 bases map to TRBD2. The trim removed 4 bases at V and 12 bases at J, leaving 15 bases unmatched. Per the germline V gene, CDR1 is MGHRA and CDR2 is YSYEKL. The CDR3 totals 15 residues. DNA of the CDR3: TGCGCCAGCAGCCTCACTCGGGGGACTACTTTTGGGCAGTTCTTC. This encodes CASSLTRGTTFGQFF.